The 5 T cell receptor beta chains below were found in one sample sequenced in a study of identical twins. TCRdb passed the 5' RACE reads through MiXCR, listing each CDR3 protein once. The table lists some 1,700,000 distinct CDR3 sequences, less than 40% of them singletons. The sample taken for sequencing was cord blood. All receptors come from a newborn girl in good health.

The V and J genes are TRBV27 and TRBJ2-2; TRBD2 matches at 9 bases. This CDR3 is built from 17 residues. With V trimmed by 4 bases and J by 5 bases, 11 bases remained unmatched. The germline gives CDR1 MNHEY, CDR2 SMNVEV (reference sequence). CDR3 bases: TGTGCCAGCAGTTCCGCGGGAGGGCCCAGGAAGACCGGGGAGCTGTTTTTT. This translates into CASSSAGGPRKTGELFF.

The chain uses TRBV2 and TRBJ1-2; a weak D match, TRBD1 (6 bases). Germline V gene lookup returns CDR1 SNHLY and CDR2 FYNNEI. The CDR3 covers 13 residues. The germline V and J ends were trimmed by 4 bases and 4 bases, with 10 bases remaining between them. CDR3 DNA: TGTGCCAGCAGTGCGTGGGGGCCCTATGGCTACACCTTC. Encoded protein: CASSAWGPYGYTF.

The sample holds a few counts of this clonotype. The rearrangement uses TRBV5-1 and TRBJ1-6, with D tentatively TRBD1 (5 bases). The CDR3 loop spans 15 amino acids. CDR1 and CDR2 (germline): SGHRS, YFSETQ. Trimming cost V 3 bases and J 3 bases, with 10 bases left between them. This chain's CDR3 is CASSSRDGYNSPLHF. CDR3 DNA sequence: TGCGCCAGCAGCTCCCGGGACGGCTATAATTCACCCCTCCACTTT.

CDR3 bases: TGTGCCAGCAGTCATAGCGGGAGAAGGGTAAATGAGCAGTTCTTC. It is translated as CASSHSGRRVNEQFF. The chain employs TRBV12-3 or TRBV12-4 and TRBJ2-1; 9 nucleotides line up with TRBD2. V lost 5 bases to trimming and J lost 7 bases; unmatched junction nucleotides: 9. This CDR3 is 15 amino acids long.

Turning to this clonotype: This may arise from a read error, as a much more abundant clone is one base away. CDR3 nucleotide sequence: TGTGCCATCAGTGAGGACAGGGATGAAAAACTGTTTTTT. Amino acids: CAISEDRDEKLFF. The chain recombines TRBV10-3 with TRBJ1-4; 7 bases match TRBD1. Germline V gene data show CDR1 as ENHRY and CDR2 as SYGVKD. Losses at the gene ends were 2 bases for V and 6 bases for J; bases not matched to a gene: 0. The length of the CDR3 is 13 residues.